These 15 T cell receptor beta chains were sequenced from one sample in a study of beta chain features in type 1 diabetes. General study results and limits: Shorter TCRB CDR3s, moderately but significantly so, marked every one of the four CD4+ subsets in Type 1 diabetes patients.

Expressed TCRB transcripts were sequenced after all isolated RNA was converted to cDNA. Profiling relied on immunoSEQ multiplex PCR, and the TCRdb table lists in-frame clones only, not all of them. Here the sample spans hundreds of thousands of clones, over 13% being singletons. These receptors lack a known antigen. The sequencing input was naive CD4+ T cells from blood. The receptors stem from a young man with type 1 diabetes.

Points on this clone: The same CDR3 also results from other DNA sequences found in this sample. The chain recombines TRBV7-2 with TRBJ1-1; D is undetermined. V lost 5 bases to trimming and J lost 5 bases, with 6 bases between them. The CDR3 spans 11 residues. Germline loops: CDR1 SGHTA, CDR2 FQGNSA. CDR3 sequence (DNA): TGTGCCAGCAGCCCTCGGACTGAAGCTTTCTTT. It translates to CASSPRTEAFF.

This clone came up a few times. The rearrangement uses TRBV28 and TRBJ2-7; TRBD2 agrees at 13 bases. With 5 bases clipped from V and 7 bases from J, the junction kept 11 bases outside the gene matches. Looked up from germline, CDR1 is MDHEN and CDR2 is SYDVKM. The CDR3 has 16 residues. The CDR3 region has the DNA TGTGCCAGCAGTCCAACGGGACTAGCGGGGACGGGGGAGCAGTACTTC. This gives the protein CASSPTGLAGTGEQYF.

The chain uses TRBV9 and TRBJ2-7; 8 bases are shared with TRBD2. This CDR3 has 15 residues. CDR1 and CDR2 (germline): SGDLS, YYNGEE. V lost 0 bases, J lost 2 bases, and 4 bases stayed unmatched. CDR3: CASSVAIAGTYEQYF. As DNA, the CDR3 is TGTGCCAGCAGCGTAGCTATAGCGGGGACCTACGAGCAGTACTTC. Filled out from reference TRBV9 and TRBJ2-7, the complete variable domain reads DSGVTQTPKHLITATGQRVTLRCSPRSGDLSVYWYQQSLDQGLQFLIQYYNGEERAKGNILERFSAQQFPDLHSELNLSSLELGDSALYFCASSVAIAGTYEQYFGPGTRLTVT.

V gene TRBV4-2 combines with J gene TRBJ2-2; TRBD2 matches at 8 bases. The trim removed 1 base at V and 0 bases at J, leaving 1 base unmatched. CDR1 and CDR2 (germline): LGHNA, YNFKEQ. The CDR3 covers 16 residues. The CDR3 spells CASSQATSANTGELFF. CDR3 DNA sequence: TGTGCCAGCAGCCAAGCGACTAGCGCGAACACCGGGGAGCTGTTTTTT.

This clone was counted only a few times. The rearrangement uses TRBV7-9 and TRBJ2-7, with D hard to call. Trimming took 8 bases from V and 7 from J, leaving 21 bases between them. The CDR3 runs to 14 residues. Germline V gene sequence: CDR1 SEHNR, CDR2 FQNEAQ (reference sequence). In DNA, the CDR3 is TGTGCCAGCGGGCTAGATTTGGGCCCTGGGGAGCAGTACTTC. Residues: CASGLDLGPGEQYF.

The CDR3 DNA follows: TGTGCCAGCAGTCACTGGGCAGCGGGAGGGCCCAATGAGCAGTTCTTC. Residues: CASSHWAAGGPNEQFF. This chain joins TRBV13 and TRBJ2-1, with 10 bases lining up with TRBD2. The CDR3 has 16 amino acids. V shed 6 bases and J 6 bases; nucleotides not matched to a gene: 11. CDR1 PRHDT and CDR2 FYEKMQ come from the germline V gene (reference sequence).

This clone has more than one count but fewer than ten. This sequence joins TRBV2 and TRBJ2-5, with a weak D call TRBD2 (6 bases). The V gene's germline CDR1 is SNHLY and CDR2 FYNNEI. Trimming left V 6 bases short and J 2 bases short, with 7 bases between. The CDR3 totals 12 residues. This CDR3 is CASRTRQETQYF. CDR3 DNA sequence: TGTGCCAGCAGGACTAGACAAGAGACCCAGTACTTC.

V and J are TRBV6-4 and TRBJ1-5; D unresolved. The ends were cut back, 4 bases at V and 5 bases at J, with 9 bases in the middle. There are 13 residues in the CDR3. CDR1 is MRHNA, CDR2 SNTAGT, per germline. The CDR3: CASSVREDQPQHF. The DNA of the CDR3 is TGTGCCAGCAGTGTTAGGGAGGATCAGCCCCAGCATTTT.

This clone was picked up a small number of times. V usage is TRBV30 and J usage is TRBJ2-2; D is unresolved. Trimming shortened V by 3 bases and J by 4 bases, and 3 bases separated the two germline ends. The CDR3 is 11 amino acids. The germline V gene encodes CDR1 GTSNPN and CDR2 SVGIG (reference sequence). CDR3 bases: TGTGCCTGGAGGGCCACCGGGGAGCTGTTTTTT. Protein: CAWRATGELFF. Based on the CDR3 plus reference TRBV30 and TRBJ2-2, the full variable domain is SQTIHQWPATLVQPVGSPLSLECTVEGTSNPNLYWYRQAAGRGLQLLFYSVGIGQISSEVPQNLSASRPQDRQFILSSKKLLLSDSGFYLCAWRATGELFFGEGSRLTVL.

This clone was seen a handful of times. This chain uses TRBV5-4 with TRBJ2-3; D is unresolved. CDR3 size: 15 residues. Germline V gene lookup returns CDR1 SGHNT and CDR2 YYREEE (reference sequence). V was cut by 0 bases and J by 2 bases, with 10 bases left in between. DNA for the CDR3: TGTGCCAGCAGCTTGGCCACTGGGTCCACAGATACGCAGTATTTT. Its translation is CASSLATGSTDTQYF.

This clone was detected only a few times. V gene TRBV19 combines with J gene TRBJ2-5, with D tentatively TRBD2 (5 bases). The CDR3 sequence is 15 residues long. Germline V gene data show CDR1 as LNHDA and CDR2 as SQIVND (reference sequence). Between the trimmed V and J ends, which lost 7 bases and 4 bases, there was a span of 19 bases. The CDR3 region has the DNA TGTGCCAGTACCCGAAGGAGCGGAGTAGCAGAGACCCAGTACTTC. This gives the protein CASTRRSGVAETQYF.

V and J are TRBV5-1 and TRBJ2-7; 7 nucleotides line up with TRBD1. J lost 3 bases, V lost 4 bases, and 7 bases had no gene match. The CDR3 is made up of 14 amino acids. CDR1 SGHRS and CDR2 YFSETQ come from the germline V gene. CDR3 in DNA: TGCGCCAGCAGCCAAACCGGGACAGACTACGAGCAGTACTTC. It yields the protein CASSQTGTDYEQYF.

This clone was detected only a few times. The chain couples TRBV7-2 to TRBJ1-2; a possible D gene is TRBD1 (5 bases). V was shortened by 3 bases and J by 4 bases, with 15 bases between the two germline ends. CDR3 length equals 15 residues. Germline V gene lookup returns CDR1 SGHTA and CDR2 FQGNSA. CDR3 region: CASSLNRRGGYGYTF. Written as DNA, the CDR3 is TGTGCCAGCAGCTTGAATCGGCGGGGCGGCTATGGCTACACCTTC.

This clone was detected a few times. The sample carries other DNA sequences with the same CDR3. The chain couples TRBV7-3 to TRBJ1-6; D perhaps matches TRBD1 (5 bases). The CDR3 consists of 14 residues. V was cut by 2 bases and J by 7 bases, with 9 bases left in between. Germline V gene lookup returns CDR1 SGHTA and CDR2 FQGTGA. The CDR3 sequence is CASSLGTSNSPLHF. The CDR3 DNA reads TGTGCCAGCAGCTTAGGGACTTCGAATTCACCCCTCCACTTT.

The chain employs TRBV27 and TRBJ2-1, with D perhaps TRBD1 (6 bases). V was clipped by 6 bases and J by 0 bases, with 21 bases between them. The CDR3 runs to 18 residues. Germline values: CDR1 MNHEY, CDR2 SMNVEV (reference sequence). CDR3 sequence reads: CASSPPPQGIFSYNEQFF. CDR3 bases: TGTGCCAGCAGCCCTCCCCCCCAGGGGATCTTCTCCTACAATGAGCAGTTCTTC.